The 30 T cell receptor beta chains below come from one sample, sequenced in a study of T cell repertoires in cytomegalovirus infection (dated by TCRdb to between 2019 and 2020). No antigens are known for them. Data came from an Illumina HiSeq 1500. The public reads were run again by TCRdb, first through fastp at Q25 and then through MiXCR, and only productive beta chains were kept. All rows with the same CDR3 protein become a single entry with the most common DNA and genes. Present in this sample are some 700,000 distinct CDR3 sequences, around a third of which were seen just once. The ten largest clonotypes hold around a sixth of the sample. In light of the paper, this sample's treatment or condition label describes: in vitro stimulation with specific CMV peptide epitopes to enrich CMV-specific T cells. The material sequenced was cultured PBMCs, taken from culture after CMV antigen stimulation. The receptors were sampled from a human donor in good health (CMV status not recorded). Some clones in this sample may be carry-over from other donors' samples.

This clonotype was picked up many times. V gene TRBV7-2 combines with J gene TRBJ2-5; D possibly corresponds to TRBD2 (6 bases). Germline-derived CDR1 and CDR2 are SGHTA and FQGNSA. CDR3 length equals 21 residues. Trimming took 3 bases from V and 0 from J, leaving 29 bases between them. The CDR3 DNA is TGTGCCAGCAGCTTCCTGGCTTCCTTGGAGAGGGGCGGGGTTCACCAAGAGACCCAGTACTTC. Amino acids: CASSFLASLERGGVHQETQYF.

As DNA, the CDR3 is TGTGCCAGCAGTTTGGGGACGGGACTACAAGCTTCTTCCTACGAGCAGTACTTC. Amino acid sequence: CASSLGTGLQASSYEQYF. V and J are TRBV28 and TRBJ2-7; 7 bases are a match to TRBD2. The CDR3 length is 18 residues. Germline V gene data show CDR1 as MDHEN and CDR2 as SYDVKM. J was trimmed by 1 base and V by 3 bases; bases with no gene match: 15.

This sequence joins TRBV12-3 or TRBV12-4 and TRBJ2-1; tentatively, D is TRBD1 (6 bases). Trimming pared 6 bases from V and 4 bases from J, leaving 16 bases between. This CDR3 has 15 amino acids. The DNA of the CDR3 is TGTGCCAGCAGCAACCCCAGGGGCTCTTACAATGAGCAGTTCTTC. This gives the protein CASSNPRGSYNEQFF.

The V and J genes are TRBV5-1 and TRBJ2-2; weak D call: TRBD2 (7 bases). Germline assignment: CDR1 SGHRS and CDR2 YFSETQ. This CDR3 is built from 17 residues. Trimming took 4 bases from V and 6 from J, leaving 22 bases between them. The CDR3 protein is CASSPPGGRRRPGELFF. For the CDR3, the DNA is TGCGCCAGCAGCCCTCCCGGGGGGCGGCGGCGACCCGGGGAGCTGTTTTTT.

The chain links TRBV30 to TRBJ1-1; 7 nucleotides line up with TRBD1. The CDR3 runs 15 residues. V dropped 1 base and J dropped 8; count of bases not matched to a gene: 13. Germline V CDR1 and CDR2: GTSNPN, SVGIG (reference sequence). The CDR3: CAWSGHGTEWGEAFF. The CDR3 DNA reads as TGTGCCTGGAGTGGACACGGGACAGAATGGGGAGAAGCTTTCTTT.

This clonotype was counted a few times. CDR3 sequence reads: CASSQDTQDTDTQYF. The CDR3, as DNA: TGCGCCAGCAGCCAAGATACTCAGGACACAGATACGCAGTATTTT. V and J are TRBV4-3 and TRBJ2-3; no clear D gene. In germline, CDR1 is LGHNA, CDR2 YSLEER. The germline V and J ends were trimmed by 0 bases and 2 bases, with 9 bases remaining between them. This CDR3 has 15 residues.

The rearrangement links TRBV27 to TRBJ2-7, with 8 nucleotides matching TRBD2. The junction had 7 bases not matched to a gene; V was cut back by 7 bases and J by 2 bases. CDR1 and CDR2 (germline): MNHEY, SMNVEV (reference sequence). This CDR3 region has 14 residues. In nucleotides, the CDR3 is TGTGCCAGCACCCGGGGTAGCGGGGCCTACGAGCAGTACTTC. Its protein product is CASTRGSGAYEQYF.

This clonotype was counted only a few times. The chain links TRBV11-2 to TRBJ2-5; D call uncertain. Between the trimmed V and J ends, which lost 5 bases and 7 bases, there was a span of 23 bases. The CDR3 is made up of 16 amino acids. Germline CDR1 reads SGHAT; CDR2 reads FQNNGV. The CDR3 DNA reads as TGTGCCAGCAGCACCCCGGATGCCAACCCACGGAGGACCCAGTACTTC. Translated: CASSTPDANPRRTQYF.

The V gene is TRBV11-2, the J gene TRBJ2-1; D is undetermined. The CDR3 spans 18 residues. Germline V gene data show CDR1 as SGHAT and CDR2 as FQNNGV. The V and J ends lost 1 base and 6 bases respectively, with 22 bases between them. The chain's CDR3 is CASSLGARWVLTSNEQFF. The DNA for the CDR3 is TGTGCCAGCAGCTTAGGGGCGAGATGGGTACTAACCAGCAATGAGCAGTTCTTC.

The J gene is TRBJ1-1, the V gene TRBV20-1; D gene ambiguous. The ends were cut back, 6 bases at V and 1 base at J, with 12 bases in the middle. CDR1 DFQATT and CDR2 SNEGSKA come from the germline V gene (reference sequence). This CDR3 has 13 amino acids. CDR3: CSAGRNPNTEAFF. The CDR3 bases are TGCAGTGCCGGACGGAACCCGAACACTGAAGCTTTCTTT.

V is TRBV6-2 or TRBV6-3 and J is TRBJ1-5; tentatively, D is TRBD1 (5 bases). V was trimmed by 2 bases and J by 3 bases, leaving 11 bases between them. CDR3 size: 15 residues. Germline CDR1 is MNHEY and CDR2 is SVGEGT. The CDR3 DNA sequence: TGTGCCAGCAGTTACCGGGACCCAGACAATCAGCCCCAGCATTTT. Translation gives CASSYRDPDNQPQHF.

The DNA for the CDR3 is TGTGCCAGCTCTCCTTTTGACACCGGGGAGCTGTTTTTT. Its protein product is CASSPFDTGELFF. The genes are TRBV12-3 or TRBV12-4 and TRBJ2-2; no firm D call. The germline V and J ends were trimmed by 8 bases and 3 bases, with 10 bases remaining between them. The CDR3 has 13 residues.

This clonotype has just a few counts. The chain carries TRBV20-1 and TRBJ2-4, with D perhaps given as TRBD1 or TRBD2 (5 bases each). The CDR3 spans 14 residues. In germline, CDR1 is DFQATT, CDR2 SNEGSKA (reference sequence). V lost 2 bases, J lost 5 bases, and 13 bases lay in between. CDR3 sequence reads: CSARSGTVENIQYF. CDR3 in DNA: TGCAGTGCTAGATCCGGGACGGTGGAAAACATTCAGTACTTC.

Only a few counts were recorded for this clonotype. The V and J genes are TRBV7-2 and TRBJ2-3; D is ambiguous. Per germline, CDR1 SGHTA and CDR2 FQGNSA. V lost 1 base to trimming and J lost 9 bases, with 14 bases between them. The CDR3 loop spans 14 amino acids. The CDR3 reads CASSLEGLFPTQYF. The CDR3 coding sequence is TGTGCCAGCAGCTTAGAGGGTTTGTTTCCAACGCAGTATTTT.

This clonotype was observed at least ten times. V gene TRBV7-6 combines with J gene TRBJ2-2; 15 bases are a match to TRBD2. There are 18 residues in the CDR3. Germline CDR1 is SGHVS and CDR2 is FNYEAQ. The junction had 8 bases not matched to a gene; V was cut back by 4 bases and J by 5 bases. CDR3 region: CASSYGLAGGRRTGELFF. Written as DNA, the CDR3 is TGTGCCAGCAGCTACGGACTAGCGGGGGGGCGACGGACCGGGGAGCTGTTTTTT.

Turning to this clonotype: A read error may be the cause here, since a much bigger clone is one base away. The DNA for the CDR3 is TGTACCAGCAGCTTTCGGGGGCTGGGCAATCAGCCCCAGCATTTT. This translates into CTSSFRGLGNQPQHF. The chain carries TRBV7-2 and TRBJ1-5; maybe TRBD1 (6 bases). Germline V gives CDR1 SGHTA, CDR2 FQGNSA. The V gene lost 3 bases and the J gene lost 2 bases, with 11 bases spanning the gap. The length of the CDR3 is 15 residues.

The chain joins TRBV5-4 to TRBJ1-1; D is unclear. The CDR3 consists of 11 residues. Germline assignment: CDR1 SGHNT and CDR2 YYREEE (reference sequence). V was clipped by 7 bases and J by 6 bases, with 10 bases between them. The CDR3 DNA reads as TGTGCCAGCGCCCCCGTCGCTGAAGCTTTCTTT. Protein sequence: CASAPVAEAFF. The full variable domain, rest sourced from reference TRBV5-4 and TRBJ1-1, is ETGVTQSPTHLIKTRGQQVTLRCSSQSGHNTVSWYQQALGQGPQFIFQYYREEENGRGNFPPRFSGLQFPNYSSELNVNALELDDSALYLCASAPVAEAFFGQGTRLTVV.

J is TRBJ2-7 and V is TRBV4-1; 7 bases map to TRBD1. Germline CDR1 is MGHRA and CDR2 is YSYEKL. CDR3 length equals 17 residues. The junction had 13 bases not matched to a gene; V was cut back by 3 bases and J by 2 bases. The DNA of the CDR3 is TGCGCCAGCAGCCAGCGATCACAGGGGTTAAGGCCCTACGAGCAGTACTTC. This codes for CASSQRSQGLRPYEQYF.

This clonotype was seen at least ten times. This sequence joins TRBV10-3 and TRBJ2-5; possible D gene TRBD2, 6 bases. CDR3 size: 13 residues. Trimming cost V 1 base and J 7 bases, with 10 bases left between them. From germline, CDR1 is ENHRY and CDR2 SYGVKD. The CDR3 reads CAISELAARTQYF. Written as DNA, the CDR3 is TGTGCCATCAGTGAGTTAGCGGCCAGGACCCAGTACTTC.

This clonotype appeared a few times. The rearrangement links TRBV28 to TRBJ2-1; TRBD2 aligns across 7 bases. In germline, CDR1 is MDHEN, CDR2 SYDVKM. J lost 2 bases, V lost 5 bases, and 15 bases had no gene match. The CDR3 runs to 18 residues. CDR3: CASSPPRGSSGTYNEQFF. DNA for the CDR3: TGTGCCAGCAGTCCGCCTCGAGGTTCCAGCGGGACCTACAATGAGCAGTTCTTC.

This rearrangement joins TRBV7-6 to TRBJ2-6; 7 bases are shared with TRBD1. CDR3 size: 16 residues. Trimming removed 5 bases from V and 1 base from J; junction bases left unmatched: 5. Germline CDR1 reads SGHVS; CDR2 reads FNYEAQ. In DNA, the CDR3 is TGTGCCAGCAGCGTCACGACAGGGTCTGGGGCCAACGTCCTGACTTTC. This encodes CASSVTTGSGANVLTF.

This clonotype was seen at least ten times. This chain connects TRBV10-3 to TRBJ2-3; tentatively, D is TRBD1 (6 bases). The CDR3 is made up of 14 amino acids. Germline V gives CDR1 ENHRY, CDR2 SYGVKD. V gave up 9 bases and J gave up 4 bases, with 17 bases separating them. CDR3 protein: CAMSGGIIPDTQYF. In nucleotides, the CDR3 is TGTGCCATGTCTGGGGGCATCATCCCAGATACGCAGTATTTT.

The sample holds a few counts of this clonotype. The chain is built from TRBV7-2 and TRBJ2-2, with no clear D. CDR3 size: 13 residues. CDR1 is SGHTA and CDR2 is FQGNSA in the germline V gene. The V end was cut by 3 bases, the J end by 5 bases, with 7 bases between. DNA of the CDR3: TGTGCCAGCAGCTTTTTGGTGACCGGGGAGCTGTTTTTT. This encodes CASSFLVTGELFF.

This clonotype has a count of ten or more. This chain links TRBV7-8 with TRBJ1-5; unclear D gene. Trimming left V 5 bases short and J 6 bases short, with 8 bases between. The CDR3 sequence is 12 residues long. Germline CDR1 is SGHVS and CDR2 is FQNEAQ. CDR3 DNA sequence: TGTGCCAGCAGCCCCCGGAGTCAGCCCCAGCATTTT. Its translation: CASSPRSQPQHF.

This sequence joins TRBV7-4 and TRBJ2-5; no reliable D call. The germline gives CDR1 SGHVT, CDR2 SQSDAQ. V gave up 5 bases and J gave up 5 bases, with 21 bases separating them. CDR3 length: 16 amino acids. CDR3 in DNA: TGTGCCAGCAGCCCCCCGGCTATCACAGACGGGGAGACCCAGTACTTC. Translation gives CASSPPAITDGETQYF.

V is TRBV24-1 and J is TRBJ2-2; maybe TRBD2 (6 bases). CDR1 and CDR2 from the germline V gene are KGHDR and SFDVKD. CDR3 size: 15 residues. Trimming took 9 bases from V and 2 from J, leaving 15 bases between them. The CDR3 nucleotides are TGTGCCACCCAAAGGTCCGGGGGAAACACCGGGGAGCTGTTTTTT. This gives the protein CATQRSGGNTGELFF.

V and J are TRBV7-9 and TRBJ2-1, with D tentatively TRBD2 (5 bases). Trimming took 3 bases from V and 7 from J, leaving 13 bases between them. This CDR3 spans 14 amino acids. Germline-derived CDR1 and CDR2 are SEHNR and FQNEAQ (reference sequence). The CDR3 DNA reads TGTGCCAGCAGCTTGCTTCGGGGTGCTAATGAGCAGTTCTTC. Amino acids: CASSLLRGANEQFF.

The CDR3 loop reads CASSPQRDTDTQYF. As DNA, the CDR3 is TGTGCCAGCAGCCCCCAGCGGGACACAGATACGCAGTATTTT. The J gene is TRBJ2-3, the V gene TRBV7-2; 7 bases map to TRBD2. With 5 bases clipped from V and 2 bases from J, the junction kept 4 bases outside the gene matches. The CDR3 loop spans 14 amino acids. From germline, CDR1 is SGHTA and CDR2 FQGNSA.

The chain links TRBV15 to TRBJ2-4; TRBD1 is a possible D gene (5 bases). V was cut by 0 bases and J by 0 bases, with 15 bases left in between. The CDR3 is 18 amino acids. The germline V gene has CDR1 LNHNV and CDR2 YYDKDF (reference sequence). This CDR3 reads CATSREWSGHLAKNIQYF. In DNA, the CDR3 is TGTGCCACCAGCAGAGAATGGTCCGGACACCTAGCCAAAAACATTCAGTACTTC.

This clonotype was seen a few times. V gene TRBV4-1 combines with J gene TRBJ2-3; 9 bases are shared with TRBD2. CDR1 MGHRA and CDR2 YSYEKL come from the germline V gene. The CDR3 sequence is 15 residues long. J gave up 4 bases and V 1 base, and 3 bases lay outside the gene matches. The CDR3 is CASSQGRGGPDTQYF. The CDR3 DNA reads as TGCGCCAGCAGCCAAGGGCGGGGGGGCCCAGATACGCAGTATTTT.